This TCR beta chain was obtained from a study of shared clonotypes between healthy human individuals. Whole-study results and caveats: It was only blood that was sampled, and tissue repertoires likely differ.

This CDR3 is built from 14 residues. Germline V gene lookup returns CDR1 SGHRS and CDR2 YFSETQ. Trimming removed 4 bases at V and 0 bases at J, with 11 bases between. Sorted-subset replicate PCR reactions were performed with approximately 180 ng DNA, corresponding to 30,000 or so T cell genomes. Assay: immunoSEQ multiplex PCR; the TCRdb copy retains only in-frame clones and omits some. The top ten hold about 1.5% of the sample, which has some 900,000 clones, around 80% seen once. This clone was counted a few times. What it binds is unknown. Sequenced material: memory CD4+ T cells sorted from blood. Subset specified: CD45RA-negative fraction. The source of this sequence is a man aged 18 to 30 in good health. This chain joins TRBV5-1 and TRBJ2-7, with a possible D match to TRBD1 (6 bases). CDR3: CASSPMGHSYEQYF. The CDR3 DNA reads TGCGCCAGCAGCCCCATGGGACACTCCTACGAGCAGTACTTC. Complete variable domain (other parts from reference TRBV5-1 and TRBJ2-7): KAGVTQTPRYLIKTRGQQVTLSCSPISGHRSVSWYQQTPGQGLQFLFEYFSETQRNKGNFPGRFSGRQFSNSRSEMNVSTLELGDSALYLCASSPMGHSYEQYFGPGTRLTVT.